Presented here are 27 T cell receptor beta chains from one specimen sequenced in a study of T-cell reconstitution after alpha-beta-depleted transplantation in children. The TCRbeta library was prepared with unique molecular identifiers. TCRdb independently ran MiXCR on the PCR reads; one entry per CDR3 protein. Among about 170,000 distinct CDR3 sequences listed, 11% were seen once. Here the sequenced sample was PBMCs, taken before TCRalphabeta/CD19-depleted stem cell transplant. These TCRs come from a boy aged 2-9 years with acute myeloid leukemia, due to receive a stem cell transplant.

The chain employs TRBV9 and TRBJ2-1, with D unresolved. Deletions cut 4 bases from V and 3 bases from J, with 8 bases between. The CDR3 is made up of 13 amino acids. CDR1 is SGDLS and CDR2 is YYNGEE in the germline V gene. CDR3: CASSPSVYNEQFF. The CDR3, as DNA: TGTGCCAGCAGCCCTTCCGTCTACAATGAGCAGTTCTTC.

There are many counts of this clonotype. The V gene is TRBV18, the J gene TRBJ2-3; D gene uncertain. The V gene lost 1 base and the J gene lost 0 bases, with 11 bases spanning the gap. The germline V gene encodes CDR1 KGHSH and CDR2 LQKENI. The CDR3 is made up of 16 amino acids. CDR3 nucleotides: TGTGCCAGCTCACCACTGTGGGTTTCTAGCACAGATACGCAGTATTTT. Residues: CASSPLWVSSTDTQYF. The complete variable domain, with remaining parts taken from reference TRBV18 and TRBJ2-3, reads NAGVMQNPRHLVRRRGQEARLRCSPMKGHSHVYWYRQLPEEGLKFMVYLQKENIIDESGMPKERFSAEFPKEGPSILRIQQVVRGDSAAYFCASSPLWVSSTDTQYFGPGTRLTVL.

This clonotype appeared many times. The chain combines TRBV13 with TRBJ2-1, with D perhaps matching TRBD1 or TRBD2 (5 bases each). The CDR3 consists of 15 residues. Germline CDR1 reads PRHDT; CDR2 reads FYEKMQ (reference sequence). Trimming removed 3 bases from V and 5 bases from J, with 14 bases in between. The CDR3 region is CASSFGGEGHNEQFF. In DNA, the CDR3 is TGTGCCAGCAGCTTTGGGGGAGAGGGCCACAATGAGCAGTTCTTC.

This clonotype was seen repeatedly, ten times or more. The chain uses TRBV11-2 and TRBJ2-3; 14 nucleotides line up with TRBD2. Germline V gives CDR1 SGHAT, CDR2 FQNNGV. The ends lost 5 bases at V and 6 bases at J; junction bases unmatched: 13. The CDR3 is 18 amino acids. The CDR3 protein is CASSRRGLAGGGRDTQYF. The CDR3 region has the DNA TGTGCCAGCAGCAGAAGAGGACTAGCGGGGGGTGGAAGGGATACGCAGTATTTT. The variable domain in full, completed from reference TRBV11-2 and TRBJ2-3, reads EAGVAQSPRYKIIEKRQSVAFWCNPISGHATLYWYQQILGQGPKLLIQFQNNGVVDDSQLPKDRFSAERLKGVDSTLKIQPAKLEDSAVYLCASSRRGLAGGGRDTQYFGPGTRLTVL.

Many counts were recorded for this clonotype. This chain connects TRBV7-9 to TRBJ2-4; perhaps D is TRBD1 or TRBD2 (6 bases each). V lost 2 bases to trimming and J lost 3 bases, with 17 bases between them. Germline CDR1 reads SEHNR; CDR2 reads FQNEAQ (reference sequence). The CDR3 sequence is 17 residues long. The CDR3 protein is CASSLLGQGTVKNIQYF. The CDR3 DNA sequence: TGTGCCAGCAGCTTATTGGGGCAGGGGACTGTCAAAAACATTCAGTACTTC.

This clonotype was seen ten or more times. This rearrangement joins TRBV5-1 to TRBJ2-1; D is perhaps TRBD1 or TRBD2 (5 bases each). The CDR3 has 15 amino acids. The germline V gene has CDR1 SGHRS and CDR2 YFSETQ. The ends were cut back, 4 bases at V and 6 bases at J, with 17 bases in the middle. CDR3 DNA: TGCGCCAGCAGCACCCTAGTGGGACCCTCCAATGAGCAGTTCTTC. This gives the protein CASSTLVGPSNEQFF.

This clonotype was seen many times. The chain carries TRBV6-2 or TRBV6-3 and TRBJ1-1; D unresolved. V was trimmed by 10 bases and J by 1 base, leaving 10 bases between them. Per germline, CDR1 MNHEY and CDR2 SVGEGT. The CDR3 sequence is 12 residues long. The CDR3 DNA reads as TGTGCCATCTCCAACTGGAACACTGAAGCTTTCTTT. This sequence encodes CAISNWNTEAFF.

On this clonotype: One base away lies a much larger clone, so this may be a sequencing read error. The chain carries TRBV2 and TRBJ1-2, with D unclear. The CDR3 sequence is 14 residues long. Germline values: CDR1 SNHLY, CDR2 FYNNEI. The CDR3 nucleotides read TGTGCCAGCAGTGTACTACAGACCTCCTATGGCCACACCTTC. This sequence encodes CASSVLQTSYGHTF.

This clonotype showed up just a few times. The genes are TRBV24-1 and TRBJ2-2; tentative D call: TRBD1 (6 bases). Germline CDR1 reads KGHDR; CDR2 reads SFDVKD. The V gene lost 5 bases and the J gene lost 1 base, with 10 bases spanning the gap. The CDR3 is 15 residues long. In DNA form, the CDR3 reads TGTGCCACCAGTGTATCCAGGGGGAACACCGGGGAGCTGTTTTTT. Its translation is CATSVSRGNTGELFF.

This clonotype was counted many times. The chain links TRBV12-3 or TRBV12-4 to TRBJ2-1; D may be TRBD2 (5 bases). Between the trimmed V and J ends, which lost 5 bases and 3 bases, there was a span of 11 bases. The CDR3 consists of 14 residues. In DNA form, the CDR3 reads TGTGCCAGCAGTCAGATTACTAGCTACAATGAGCAGTTCTTC. Its protein is CASSQITSYNEQFF.

The sample holds many counts of this clonotype. V usage is TRBV5-1 and J usage is TRBJ2-7; 7 bases fit TRBD1. The CDR3 has 15 amino acids. Losses at the gene ends were 3 bases for V and 4 bases for J; bases not matched to a gene: 10. Germline V gives CDR1 SGHRS, CDR2 YFSETQ. CDR3 DNA sequence: TGCGCCAGCAGCTATGGTTCCGCAGGGGGATACGAGCAGTACTTC. Translation: CASSYGSAGGYEQYF.

This chain connects TRBV6-5 to TRBJ2-1; a possible D gene is TRBD2 (6 bases). The germline V gene has CDR1 MNHEY and CDR2 SVGAGI. V was pared by 2 bases and J by 7 bases, with 12 bases between. The CDR3 length is 14 residues. CDR3 residues: CASSYAAGMNEQFF. CDR3 DNA: TGTGCCAGCAGTTACGCCGCGGGGATGAATGAGCAGTTCTTC.

This clonotype was recorded many times. The genes are TRBV7-9 and TRBJ1-4; TRBD1 aligns across 8 bases. Germline V lookup: CDR1 SEHNR, CDR2 FQNEAQ (reference sequence). The V gene end was trimmed by 3 bases and the J gene end by 7 bases; junction bases not matched to a gene: 1. The CDR3 covers 13 residues. For the CDR3, the DNA is TGTGCCAGCAGCTTGACAGGGGCTGAAAAACTGTTTTTT. Its protein product is CASSLTGAEKLFF.

There are many counts of this clonotype. J is TRBJ2-1 and V is TRBV20-1, with D unresolved. V lost 5 bases, J lost 0 bases, and 11 bases lay in between. Germline assignment: CDR1 DFQATT and CDR2 SNEGSKA (reference sequence). CDR3 length: 14 amino acids. The CDR3 region has the DNA TGCAGTGCTGCGGATGGCAGCTCCTACAATGAGCAGTTCTTC. Protein sequence: CSAADGSSYNEQFF.

The chain is built from TRBV7-8 and TRBJ2-1; D may correspond to TRBD1 or TRBD2 (5 bases each). The CDR3 is made up of 16 amino acids. V was shortened by 2 bases and J by 3 bases, with 14 bases between the two germline ends. Per germline, CDR1 SGHVS and CDR2 FQNEAQ. The CDR3 protein is CASSLRGLGDYNEQFF. DNA for the CDR3: TGTGCCAGCAGCTTAAGAGGGTTGGGGGACTACAATGAGCAGTTCTTC.

This clonotype came up many times. This CDR3 reads CSVETGSYEQYF. The CDR3 bases are TGCAGCGTTGAAACAGGATCCTACGAGCAGTACTTC. The chain links TRBV29-1 to TRBJ2-7; TRBD1 might be the D (5 bases). This CDR3 contains 12 residues. The germline V gene has CDR1 SQVTM and CDR2 ANQGSEA. Trimming removed 2 bases from V and 1 base from J, with 6 bases in between.

This clonotype occurred many times. The chain is built from TRBV3-1 and TRBJ2-1; D not certain. Germline V gene sequence: CDR1 LGHDT, CDR2 YNNKEL (reference sequence). The CDR3 consists of 14 residues. V lost 4 bases and J lost 0, with 7 bases in between. The chain's CDR3 is CASSLRVSYNEQFF. CDR3 nucleotides: TGTGCCAGCAGCCTAAGAGTCTCCTACAATGAGCAGTTCTTC.

Ten or more counts support this clonotype. The chain employs TRBV29-1 and TRBJ1-4; D is uncertain. The CDR3 contains 13 residues. Looked up from germline, CDR1 is SQVTM and CDR2 is ANQGSEA. The V end lost 6 bases, the J end lost 2 bases, and 10 bases lay between the germline ends. The CDR3 DNA follows: TGCAGCGTAATAACGGCGACTAATGAAAAACTGTTTTTT. It codes for CSVITATNEKLFF.

At least ten counts were recorded for this clonotype. The V and J genes are TRBV7-6 and TRBJ2-1; D gene ambiguous. V lost 8 bases and J 0 bases, leaving 14 bases between the germline ends. The CDR3 extends over 15 amino acids. Germline assignment: CDR1 SGHVS and CDR2 FNYEAQ. As DNA, the CDR3 is TGTGCCAGCTCCCTAATGATAAGCTCCTACAATGAGCAGTTCTTC. It encodes CASSLMISSYNEQFF.

Notes on this clonotype: A read error may explain this, as a much larger clone is one base away. The V gene is TRBV6-1, the J gene TRBJ2-2; D tentatively reads TRBD1 or TRBD2 (7 bases each). This CDR3 region has 17 residues. Germline V gene sequence: CDR1 MNHNS, CDR2 SASEGT. Trimming pared 2 bases from V and 7 bases from J, leaving 20 bases between. Here the CDR3 DNA reads TGTGCCAGCAGTGAAAGCGGGACAGAGATGTTTAGCGGGGAGCTGTTTTTT. As protein: CASSESGTEMFSGELFF.

This clonotype was observed at least ten times. The V gene is TRBV5-1, the J gene TRBJ2-3; D gene ambiguous. This CDR3 has 12 residues. Germline V gives CDR1 SGHRS, CDR2 YFSETQ. Trimming removed 2 bases from V and 4 bases from J, with 5 bases in between. CDR3 loop: CASSFRADTQYF. The DNA of the CDR3 is TGCGCCAGCAGCTTTCGGGCAGATACGCAGTATTTT. The whole variable domain, remainder taken from reference TRBV5-1 and TRBJ2-3, is KAGVTQTPRYLIKTRGQQVTLSCSPISGHRSVSWYQQTPGQGLQFLFEYFSETQRNKGNFPGRFSGRQFSNSRSEMNVSTLELGDSALYLCASSFRADTQYFGPGTRLTVL.

This clonotype was observed many times. The chain is built from TRBV13 and TRBJ2-1; D not resolved. Deletions cut 1 base from V and 0 bases from J, with 7 bases between. Germline loops: CDR1 PRHDT, CDR2 FYEKMQ (reference sequence). The CDR3 runs 15 residues. CDR3 amino acids: CASSLDVSSYNEQFF. DNA of the CDR3: TGTGCCAGCAGCTTAGACGTGAGCTCCTACAATGAGCAGTTCTTC. Using reference TRBV13 and TRBJ2-1 for the parts outside the CDR3, the full variable domain is AAGVIQSPRHLIKEKRETATLKCYPIPRHDTVYWYQQGPGQDPQFLISFYEKMQSDKGSIPDRFSAQQFSDYHSELNMSSLELGDSALYFCASSLDVSSYNEQFFGPGTRLTVL.

The chain links TRBV20-1 to TRBJ2-5; tentative D call: TRBD1 (5 bases). Trimming stripped 3 bases from V and 2 bases from J, with 19 bases between. The CDR3 loop spans 16 amino acids. Per germline, CDR1 DFQATT and CDR2 SNEGSKA (reference sequence). Written as DNA, the CDR3 is TGCAGTGCTAGTCCCCTGGGGCGGATTCATCAAGAGACCCAGTACTTC. This sequence encodes CSASPLGRIHQETQYF.

Worth noting for this clonotype: A much bigger clone sits one base away, suggesting this may be a read error. This rearrangement joins TRBV3-1 to TRBJ1-5; tentative D call: TRBD1 (5 bases). V lost 4 bases and J 5 bases, leaving 15 bases between the germline ends. The CDR3 runs 15 residues. Germline V CDR1 and CDR2: LGHDT, YNNKEL (reference sequence). CDR3 in amino acids: CASSPFGPGDQPQHF. CDR3 nucleotide sequence: TGTGCCAGCAGCCCCTTCGGTCCGGGGGATCAGCCCCAGCATTTT. Filled out from reference TRBV3-1 and TRBJ1-5, the complete variable domain reads DTAVSQTPKYLVTQMGNDKSIKCEQNLGHDTMYWYKQDSKKFLKIMFSYNNKELIINETVPNRFSPKSPDKAHLNLHINSLELGDSAVYFCASSPFGPGDQPQHFGDGTRLSIL.

This clonotype was counted ten times or more. V gene TRBV5-1 combines with J gene TRBJ1-6, with a tentative D call TRBD1 (6 bases). V was shortened by 4 bases and J by 7 bases, with 18 bases between the two germline ends. CDR1 and CDR2 (germline): SGHRS, YFSETQ. This CDR3 contains 16 residues. This CDR3 is CASSHAGGAGNSPLHF. The CDR3 DNA reads as TGCGCCAGCAGCCACGCCGGGGGGGCGGGGAATTCACCCCTCCACTTT.

This clonotype was seen ten or more times. V gene TRBV4-2 combines with J gene TRBJ2-1; 8 bases fit TRBD2. CDR3 length equals 16 residues. V gave up 1 base and J gave up 8 bases; unmatched junction bases: 10. Looked up from germline, CDR1 is LGHNA and CDR2 is YNFKEQ. CDR3 amino acids: CASSQAASGGGDEQFF. CDR3 coding DNA: TGTGCCAGCAGCCAAGCCGCCAGCGGGGGAGGTGATGAGCAGTTCTTC.

This clonotype was detected many times. The chain links TRBV2 to TRBJ1-2; a possible D gene is TRBD1 (5 bases). The CDR3 has 14 amino acids. V was shortened by 8 bases and J by 6 bases, with 19 bases between the two germline ends. Germline values: CDR1 SNHLY, CDR2 FYNNEI. For the CDR3, the DNA is TGTGCCAGCGAGGGGCCGAGTATGTCGGATGGCTACACCTTC. Residues: CASEGPSMSDGYTF. Full variable domain (remainder filled in from reference TRBV2 and TRBJ1-2): EPEVTQTPSHQVTQMGQEVILRCVPISNHLYFYWYRQILGQKVEFLVSFYNNEISEKSEIFDDQFSVERPDGSNFTLKIRSTKLEDSAMYFCASEGPSMSDGYTFGSGTRLTVV.